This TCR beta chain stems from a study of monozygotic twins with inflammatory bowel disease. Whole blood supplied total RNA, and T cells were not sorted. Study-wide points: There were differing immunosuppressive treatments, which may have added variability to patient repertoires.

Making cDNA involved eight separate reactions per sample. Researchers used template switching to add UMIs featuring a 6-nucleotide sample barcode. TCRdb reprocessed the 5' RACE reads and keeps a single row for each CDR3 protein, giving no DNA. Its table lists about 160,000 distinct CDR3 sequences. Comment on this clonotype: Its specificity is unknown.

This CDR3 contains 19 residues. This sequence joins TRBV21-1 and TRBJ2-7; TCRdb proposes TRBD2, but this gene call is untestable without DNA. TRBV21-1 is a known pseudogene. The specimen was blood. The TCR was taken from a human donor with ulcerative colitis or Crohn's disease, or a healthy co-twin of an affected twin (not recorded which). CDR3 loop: CASSKVEREKSPRSYEQYF.